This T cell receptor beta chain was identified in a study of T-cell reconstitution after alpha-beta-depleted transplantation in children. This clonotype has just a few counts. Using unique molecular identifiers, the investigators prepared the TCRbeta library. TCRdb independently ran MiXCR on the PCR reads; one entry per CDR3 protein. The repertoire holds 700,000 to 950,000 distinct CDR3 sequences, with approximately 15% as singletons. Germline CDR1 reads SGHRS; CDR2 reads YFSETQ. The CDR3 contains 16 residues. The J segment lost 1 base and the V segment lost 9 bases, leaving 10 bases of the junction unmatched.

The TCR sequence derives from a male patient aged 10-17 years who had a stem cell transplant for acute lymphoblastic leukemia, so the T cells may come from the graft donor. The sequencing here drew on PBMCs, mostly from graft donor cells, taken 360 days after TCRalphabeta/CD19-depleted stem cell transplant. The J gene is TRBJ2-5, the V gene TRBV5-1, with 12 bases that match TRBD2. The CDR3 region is CANPIGLAGSQETQYF. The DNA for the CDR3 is TGCGCCAACCCAATTGGACTAGCGGGGTCCCAAGAGACCCAGTACTTC.